This T cell receptor (beta chain) was obtained from a study of T cell repertoires in cytomegalovirus infection. Study summary: From public TCR beta signatures came an indication of both CMV infection and matching HLA type.

Trimming shortened V by 2 bases and J by 7 bases, and 12 bases separated the two germline ends. Germline V gene data show CDR1 as SGHNT and CDR2 as YENEEA. The CDR3 loop spans 14 amino acids. This clonotype has just a few counts. Antigen specificity is unknown. Via MiXCR, TCRdb re-called the reads, giving one row per CDR3 protein. The sample carries some 150,000 distinct CDR3 sequences, roughly 32% recorded once. The chain uses TRBV11-3 and TRBJ2-1; no clear D gene. This TCR derives from a human donor in good health (CMV status not recorded). Some clones in this sample may be carry-over from other donors' samples. This material consisted of CD8+ T cells from cultured PBMCs, taken from culture after CMV antigen stimulation. The CDR3 DNA is TGTGCCAGCAGCTTAAGCTTAGGATCGAATGAGCAGTTCTTC. Its protein is CASSLSLGSNEQFF. Using reference TRBV11-3 and TRBJ2-1 for the parts outside the CDR3, the full variable domain is EAGVVQSPRYKIIEKKQPVAFWCNPISGHNTLYWYLQNLGQGPELLIRYENEEAVDDSQLPKDRFSAERLKGVDSTLKIQPAELGDSAVYLCASSLSLGSNEQFFGPGTRLTVL.